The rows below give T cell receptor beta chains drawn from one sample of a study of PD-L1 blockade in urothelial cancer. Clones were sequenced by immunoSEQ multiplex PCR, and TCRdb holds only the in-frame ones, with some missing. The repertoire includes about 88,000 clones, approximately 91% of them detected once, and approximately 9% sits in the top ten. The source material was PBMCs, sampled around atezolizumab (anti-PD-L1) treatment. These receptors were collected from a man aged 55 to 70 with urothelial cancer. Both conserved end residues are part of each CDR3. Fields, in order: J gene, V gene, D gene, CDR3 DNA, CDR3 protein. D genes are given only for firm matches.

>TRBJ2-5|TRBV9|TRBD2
TGTGCCAGCAGCGTAGCTACGGGGGGGGTTGGAGAGACCCAGTACTTC
CASSVATGGVGETQYF
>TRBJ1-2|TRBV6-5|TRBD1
TGTGCCAGCAGTTACACAGGGGGCCATGGCTACACCTTC
CASSYTGGHGYTF
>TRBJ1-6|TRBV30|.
TGTGCCTGGAGGGACATGGGCGCAAGCTCCTATAATTCACCCCTCCACTTT
CAWRDMGASSYNSPLHF
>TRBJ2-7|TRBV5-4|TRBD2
TGTGCCAGCAGCCGGACTAGCGGGGGGGCCCGAAACGAGCAGTACTTC
CASSRTSGGARNEQYF
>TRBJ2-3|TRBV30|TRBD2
TGTGCCTGGAGCCTCTCGGGGCTAGCGGGTGAAAGGACGCAGTATTTT
CAWSLSGLAGERTQYF
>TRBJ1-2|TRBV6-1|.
TGTGCCAGCAGTGAAAGTCTGGGCTTTGGCTACACCTTC
CASSESLGFGYTF
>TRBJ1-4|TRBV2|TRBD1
TGTGCCAGCAGGAGGACAGGGGGCCGGGAAAAACTGTTTTTT
CASRRTGGREKLFF
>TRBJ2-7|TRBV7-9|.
TGTGCCAGCAGCCCACGGGACAAGGTCTACGAGCAGTACTTC
CASSPRDKVYEQYF
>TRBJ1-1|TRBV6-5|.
TGTGCCAGCAAAAGGAGGGCTGAAGCTTTCTTT
CASKRRAEAFF
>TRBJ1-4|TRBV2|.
TGTGCCAGCAGTGTGTCCAGGGGAAAGGAAAAACTGTTTTTT
CASSVSRGKEKLFF
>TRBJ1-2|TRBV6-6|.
TGTGCCAGCAGCCCCGACAGCTATGGCTACACCTTC
CASSPDSYGYTF
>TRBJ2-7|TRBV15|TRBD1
TGTGCCACCAGCAGAGTGGACAGGGGCGACTACTCCTACGAGCAGTACTTC
CATSRVDRGDYSYEQYF
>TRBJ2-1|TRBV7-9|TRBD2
TGTGCCAGCAGGCGAACTAGCGCCCGCTCCTACAATGAGCAGTTCTTC
CASRRTSARSYNEQFF
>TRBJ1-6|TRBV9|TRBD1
TGTGCCAGCAGCGTTTCGGGACAGGGTGATTCACCCCTCCACTTT
CASSVSGQGDSPLHF
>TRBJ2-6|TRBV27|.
TGTGCCAGCAGCAAACAGGGTTCTGGGGCCAACGTCCTGACTTTC
CASSKQGSGANVLTF
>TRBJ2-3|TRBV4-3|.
TGCGCCAGCAGCCAAGCCATCACAGATACGCAGTATTTT
CASSQAITDTQYF
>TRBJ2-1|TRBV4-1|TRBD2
TGCGCCAGCAGCCAAGAACTAGCGGGAAGGGAGCAGTTCTTC
CASSQELAGREQFF
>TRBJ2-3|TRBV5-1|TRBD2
TGCGCCAGCAGCTCCCGGGTAGCGGGCGCCCAGGGCGATACGCAGTATTTT
CASSSRVAGAQGDTQYF
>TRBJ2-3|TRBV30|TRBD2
TGTGCCTGGGTAGCGGGAGGGGCAGATACGCAGTATTTT
CAWVAGGADTQYF
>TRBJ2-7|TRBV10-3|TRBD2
TGTGCCATCAGTGAGGCTAGCGGAATCTACGAGCAGTACTTC
CAISEASGIYEQYF
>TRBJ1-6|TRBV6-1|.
TGTGCCAGCATGTTGGCTCATAATTCACCCCTCCACTTT
CASMLAHNSPLHF
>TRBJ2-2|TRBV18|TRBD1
TGTGCCAGCTCACCAAGCCGGGACAGGGGGGACACCGGGGAGCTGTTTTTT
CASSPSRDRGDTGELFF
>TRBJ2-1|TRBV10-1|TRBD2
TGCGCCAGCAGTGAGTCGGCTAGCGGATACAATGAGCAGTTCTTC
CASSESASGYNEQFF
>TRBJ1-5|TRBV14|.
TGTGCCAGCAGCCCTCGGACAGATGATAGCAATCAGCCCCAGCATTTT
CASSPRTDDSNQPQHF
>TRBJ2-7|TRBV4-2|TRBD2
TGTGCCAGCAGCCAAGGGCCTAGCGGAGACGCCTACGAGCAGTACTTC
CASSQGPSGDAYEQYF
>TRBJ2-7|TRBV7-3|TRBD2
TGTGCCAGCAGCTTGACTAGCGGGGCCCTCGTCTTC
CASSLTSGALVF